This T cell receptor (beta chain) was profiled in a study of cytomegalovirus exposure and HLA in healthy donors. Whole-study results and caveats: Investigators reported about 160 TCR beta chains as tied to cytomegalovirus.

Sequenced by immunoSEQ multiplex PCR; TCRdb stores in-frame clones only, minus some. The profile shows about 200,000 clones, around 90% of them singletons. As concerns this clone: The antigen is undetermined.

CDR1 SGDLS and CDR2 YYNGEE come from the germline V gene. This CDR3 spans 15 amino acids. V was clipped by 1 base and J by 0 bases, with 9 bases between them. This sequence originates from a young woman in good health and CMV-seronegative. The chain uses TRBV9 and TRBJ2-3; D unclear. Material for sequencing was PBMCs. The CDR3, as DNA: TGTGCCAGCAGCGTACGGAGATCTAGCACAGATACGCAGTATTTT. It specifies CASSVRRSSTDTQYF.